This entry describes one T cell receptor beta chain. What it recognizes is unknown. This sample is drawn from a study of beta chain features in type 1 diabetes. The junction had 2 bases not matched to a gene; V was cut back by 3 bases and J by 4 bases. The CDR3 spans 13 residues. Germline CDR1 is MNHEY and CDR2 is SVGAGI. The study, taken as a whole, reports: The study found fewer insertions and more deletions at VDJ junctions in type 1 diabetes patients. No resolution was reached here on whether HLA type influences TCRB rearrangement.

Expressed TCRB transcripts were sequenced because the isolated RNA had all been reverse transcribed beforehand. Generated by immunoSEQ multiplex PCR, the TCRdb table keeps only in-frame clones and is missing some. The table records around 240,000 clones, over 9.5% of them present only once. Source material: naive CD4+ T cells from blood. The chain has TRBV6-5 and TRBJ1-1, with 7 bases lining up with TRBD1. The source of this sequence is a woman aged 18-30 years in good health. The CDR3 loop is CASSYGTVTEAFF. CDR3 DNA sequence: TGTGCCAGCAGTTATGGGACAGTCACTGAAGCTTTCTTT.